This is a list of T cell receptor beta chains from one sample in a study of cytomegalovirus exposure and HLA in healthy donors. Assay: immunoSEQ multiplex PCR; the TCRdb copy retains only in-frame clones and omits some. The sample holds about 89,000 clones, around 85% seen once. Source material: PBMCs. Receptors originate from a middle-aged man in good health and CMV-seropositive. CDR3s leave out the opening cysteine and the closing phenylalanine or tryptophan. The order of the fields is D gene, J gene, V gene, CDR3 protein. The D gene is left open where the match is weak.

d_gene: .; j_gene: TRBJ2-3; v_gene: TRBV5-1; CDR3aa: ASGTTDTQY
d_gene: .; j_gene: .; v_gene: TRBV5-1; CDR3aa: ASSWGGTFSSYEQY
d_gene: .; j_gene: TRBJ2-3; v_gene: TRBV5-6; CDR3aa: ASSLRQYTDTQY
d_gene: .; j_gene: TRBJ2-7; v_gene: TRBV9; CDR3aa: ASSVGIGRGFNEQY
d_gene: .; j_gene: TRBJ2-2; v_gene: TRBV18; CDR3aa: ASSSYSRKTGELF
d_gene: .; j_gene: TRBJ1-3; v_gene: TRBV4-1; CDR3aa: ASSQEGARSSGNTIY
d_gene: TRBD1; j_gene: TRBJ1-5; v_gene: TRBV19; CDR3aa: ASNQLDRVNNQPQH
d_gene: TRBD1; j_gene: TRBJ1-2; v_gene: TRBV19; CDR3aa: ASSPPRTGVYGYT
d_gene: .; j_gene: TRBJ1-4; v_gene: TRBV2; CDR3aa: ASSEWAPGRGEKLF
d_gene: .; j_gene: TRBJ2-7; v_gene: TRBV6-5; CDR3aa: ASSLGPPSNYEQY
d_gene: TRBD1; j_gene: .; v_gene: TRBV12-5; CDR3aa: ASGLAGTVSYEQY
d_gene: .; j_gene: TRBJ1-5; v_gene: TRBV2; CDR3aa: ASSGREAQPQH
d_gene: .; j_gene: TRBJ2-7; v_gene: TRBV7-9; CDR3aa: ASSFAGRLYEQY
d_gene: .; j_gene: TRBJ1-1; v_gene: TRBV5-1; CDR3aa: ASRSWGDTEAF
d_gene: TRBD1; j_gene: TRBJ1-2; v_gene: TRBV11-3; CDR3aa: ASSLDLTGVGGYT
d_gene: TRBD2; j_gene: TRBJ2-3; v_gene: TRBV27; CDR3aa: ASRAAGGQADTQY
d_gene: .; j_gene: TRBJ2-7; v_gene: TRBV27; CDR3aa: ASSTYRDSYEQY
d_gene: TRBD2; j_gene: TRBJ2-3; v_gene: TRBV7-3; CDR3aa: ASSVGLAGRDTQY
d_gene: TRBD1; j_gene: TRBJ2-3; v_gene: TRBV9; CDR3aa: ASSVGTGGPSTDTQY
d_gene: TRBD2; j_gene: TRBJ2-7; v_gene: TRBV19; CDR3aa: ASSPGLAGGYSYEQY
d_gene: TRBD1; j_gene: TRBJ1-2; v_gene: TRBV12-5; CDR3aa: ARLGPGQGPLNYGYT
d_gene: .; j_gene: TRBJ1-1; v_gene: TRBV18; CDR3aa: ASSRPTGLNTEAF
d_gene: TRBD1; j_gene: TRBJ1-5; v_gene: TRBV6-1; CDR3aa: ASSVQQGGSQPQH
d_gene: .; j_gene: TRBJ2-2; v_gene: TRBV11-3; CDR3aa: ASSALGTNTGELF
d_gene: .; j_gene: TRBJ2-3; v_gene: TRBV5-1; CDR3aa: ASSLGGSGGADTQY
d_gene: .; j_gene: TRBJ1-6; v_gene: TRBV10-3; CDR3aa: AISEVQSSYNSPLH
d_gene: .; j_gene: TRBJ2-7; v_gene: TRBV6-1; CDR3aa: ASSEGLSPGLEQY
d_gene: .; j_gene: TRBJ1-6; v_gene: TRBV5-1; CDR3aa: ASSLEGGDSPLH
d_gene: .; j_gene: TRBJ1-1; v_gene: TRBV5-1; CDR3aa: ASSPTGRGTEAF
d_gene: TRBD2; j_gene: TRBJ2-1; v_gene: TRBV6-1; CDR3aa: ASSGLAGANEQF
d_gene: .; j_gene: TRBJ1-2; v_gene: TRBV7-2; CDR3aa: ASSYLGGRTGYT
d_gene: TRBD2; j_gene: TRBJ2-7; v_gene: TRBV4-1; CDR3aa: ASSQDSSGDEQY